Sequencing of this T cell receptor beta chain was carried out in a study of CD8+CD57+ T cells in acquired aplastic anemia. General study points: For CD8+ Simpson's diversity, patients and controls showed no significant difference. Overlap between patients and controls comprised 25 to 30 CD8+ CDR3 sequences.

Regarding this clonotype: Its antigen is still unknown.

Trimming took 4 bases from V and 2 from J; bases not matched to a gene: 2. The CDR3 is 12 residues long. From germline, CDR1 is DFQATT and CDR2 SNEGSKA (reference sequence). Both TCR beta VDJ combination and CDR3 sequence profiling were carried out. Genomic DNA was the template for this profiling. TCRdb re-analysed the reads in MiXCR, keeping a single row per CDR3 protein. Among around 79,000 distinct CDR3 sequences, approximately 70% were seen once, and the ten largest hold roughly 80%. Sequencing involved patients with CD8+CD57+ cell expansion previously shown by flow cytometry. The sample consisted of sorted CD4+, CD8+, or CD8+CD57+ T cells (not recorded which) from PBMCs. The gene calls are TRBV20-1 and TRBJ2-7, with 7 bases aligning to TRBD1. The sequence was collected from a human donor with aplastic anemia. The chain's CDR3 is CSAKQGPYEQYF. The CDR3 bases are TGCAGTGCTAAACAGGGGCCCTACGAGCAGTACTTC.